Listed below are T cell receptor beta chains from one sample, sequenced in a study of blood T cells in healthy people across ages. TCRdb ran MiXCR on the 5' RACE reads and lists one entry per CDR3 protein. The data contain over 1,500,000 distinct CDR3 sequences, about two fifths of them singletons. Material for sequencing was blood. These receptors all stem from a human donor in good health. Each CDR3 is given with its conserved first and last residue. Fields, in order: CDR3 protein, V gene, clone size, J gene. Clone size appears in some rows only: once, few, many, or a class for an expanded clone.

CDR3aa: CSARDHRGPDYGYTF; v_gene: TRBV20-1; abundance: NA; j_gene: TRBJ1-2
CDR3aa: CASSQENTFKNIQFF; v_gene: TRBV4-2; abundance: NA; j_gene: TRBJ2-1
CDR3aa: CASSLGPTSGNEQFF; v_gene: TRBV5-1; abundance: NA; j_gene: TRBJ2-1
CDR3aa: CASTLGWTEAFF; v_gene: TRBV12-3/TRBV12-4; abundance: few; j_gene: TRBJ1-1
CDR3aa: CASSLQKTAEQFF; v_gene: TRBV18; abundance: NA; j_gene: TRBJ2-1
CDR3aa: CASSELGVGYTF; v_gene: TRBV2; abundance: NA; j_gene: TRBJ1-2
CDR3aa: CASSLNGGQGRGEQFF; v_gene: TRBV7-2; abundance: NA; j_gene: TRBJ2-1
CDR3aa: CASSLTGGASPLHF; v_gene: TRBV28; abundance: few; j_gene: TRBJ1-6
CDR3aa: CASSRWLAGATYEQYF; v_gene: TRBV5-6; abundance: NA; j_gene: NA
CDR3aa: CAWSPAIDTQYF; v_gene: TRBV30; abundance: NA; j_gene: TRBJ2-3
CDR3aa: CASSLGDRGTMNTEAFF; v_gene: TRBV11-2; abundance: NA; j_gene: TRBJ1-1
CDR3aa: CSVEGGEGAADTQYF; v_gene: TRBV29-1; abundance: NA; j_gene: TRBJ2-3
CDR3aa: CASSPGATYGYTF; v_gene: TRBV9; abundance: few; j_gene: TRBJ1-2
CDR3aa: CSARGGLSSDTQYF; v_gene: TRBV20-1; abundance: few; j_gene: TRBJ2-3
CDR3aa: CASSARRDLGEQYF; v_gene: TRBV2; abundance: NA; j_gene: TRBJ2-5
CDR3aa: CASSLGGEHTDTQYF; v_gene: TRBV6-5; abundance: NA; j_gene: TRBJ2-3